These 32 T cell receptor beta chains share one sample of origin, sequenced in a study of cytomegalovirus exposure and HLA in healthy donors. Primers for the PCR totalled 60 Vbeta and 13 Jbeta. This table comes from immunoSEQ multiplex PCR, and its TCRdb copy is limited to in-frame clones, with some not included. This table has around 150,000 clones, about four fifths appearing once. Sequenced: PBMCs. The source of these receptors is a woman in her forties or fifties in good health and CMV-seronegative.

This chain uses TRBV5-1 with TRBJ2-2; the match to TRBD1 covers 10 bases. This CDR3 spans 16 amino acids. V lost 1 base and J lost 6; bases outside the gene matches: 6. CDR1 is SGHRS, CDR2 YFSETQ, per germline. For the CDR3, the DNA is TGCGCCAGCAGCTTGAGGGACAGGGGTTGGGCCGGGGAGCTGTTTTTT. Amino acid sequence: CASSLRDRGWAGELFF. Variable domain in full (rest from reference TRBV5-1 and TRBJ2-2): KAGVTQTPRYLIKTRGQQVTLSCSPISGHRSVSWYQQTPGQGLQFLFEYFSETQRNKGNFPGRFSGRQFSNSRSEMNVSTLELGDSALYLCASSLRDRGWAGELFFGEGSRLTVL.

The V call is TRBV7-9, the J call TRBJ2-7; D gene uncertain. This CDR3 has 14 residues. The V gene lost 2 bases and the J gene lost 1 base, with 9 bases spanning the gap. Looked up from germline, CDR1 is SEHNR and CDR2 is FQNEAQ (reference sequence). The CDR3 bases are TGTGCCAGCAGCTTATTCGCGGATTCCTACGAGCAGTACTTC. Translation gives CASSLFADSYEQYF.

CDR3 sequence reads: CASRREGSNYGYTF. DNA for the CDR3: TGTGCCAGCAGACGGGAGGGATCTAACTATGGCTACACCTTC. The chain is built from TRBV27 and TRBJ1-2; D unresolved. Trimming cost V 6 bases and J 0 bases, with 11 bases left between them. Germline loops: CDR1 MNHEY, CDR2 SMNVEV (reference sequence). The CDR3 spans 14 residues.

This clone was seen a single time. The genes are TRBV6-5 and TRBJ1-6; no definite D call. Germline CDR1 is MNHEY and CDR2 is SVGAGI. CDR3 size: 14 residues. The V and J ends lost 2 bases and 5 bases respectively, with 7 bases between them. As DNA, the CDR3 is TGTGCCAGCAGTTACAACAGAGATAATTCACCCCTCCACTTT. It translates to CASSYNRDNSPLHF.

J is TRBJ2-7 and V is TRBV7-9; 13 bases map to TRBD2. The junction had 11 bases not matched to a gene; V was cut back by 3 bases and J by 0 bases. The CDR3 spans 19 residues. In germline, CDR1 is SEHNR, CDR2 FQNEAQ (reference sequence). The CDR3 reads CASSLTGLAGPKASYEQYF. The CDR3 DNA sequence: TGTGCCAGCAGCTTGACGGGACTAGCGGGGCCAAAGGCCTCCTACGAGCAGTACTTC.

The chain combines TRBV5-6 with TRBJ1-1; no firm D call. Germline-derived CDR1 and CDR2 are SGHDT and YYEEEE. Trimming took off 4 bases at V and 0 bases at J, with 13 bases between the two ends. The CDR3 is 15 residues long. The CDR3 protein is CASSAVHILNTEAFF. DNA of the CDR3: TGTGCCAGCAGCGCGGTCCATATTTTGAACACTGAAGCTTTCTTT. Drawing the rest from reference TRBV5-6 and TRBJ1-1, the complete variable domain is DAGVTQSPTHLIKTRGQQVTLRCSPKSGHDTVSWYQQALGQGPQFIFQYYEEEERQRGNFPDRFSGHQFPNYSSELNVNALLLGDSALYLCASSAVHILNTEAFFGQGTRLTVV.

The rearrangement joins TRBV9 to TRBJ2-5; 9 nucleotides line up with TRBD2. This CDR3 has 17 amino acids. V shed 0 bases and J 1 base; nucleotides not matched to a gene: 7. Germline CDR1 reads SGDLS; CDR2 reads YYNGEE. CDR3 amino acids: CASSVGISGGPQETQYF. The CDR3 DNA sequence: TGTGCCAGCAGCGTAGGTATTAGCGGGGGCCCCCAAGAGACCCAGTACTTC.

The chain uses TRBV5-1 and TRBJ2-7; 11 nucleotides agree with TRBD1. The CDR3 loop spans 14 amino acids. Germline V gives CDR1 SGHRS, CDR2 YFSETQ. V gave up 4 bases and J gave up 1 base; unmatched junction bases: 1. The CDR3 region has the DNA TGCGCCAGCAGCCGGGACAGGGGGTCCTACGAGCAGTACTTC. The encoded protein is CASSRDRGSYEQYF.

The rearrangement links TRBV6-1 to TRBJ2-2; 11 bases match TRBD2. Germline V gene data show CDR1 as MNHNS and CDR2 as SASEGT. The CDR3 spans 17 residues. Germline trimming cut 3 bases from V and 6 bases from J; bases unmatched to any gene: 9. The CDR3 loop is CASSEGSGGASAGELFF. CDR3 nucleotides: TGTGCCAGCAGTGAGGGTAGCGGGGGGGCCTCGGCCGGGGAGCTGTTTTTT.

As concerns this clone: The identical CDR3 is also encoded by other nucleotide sequences in the sample. CDR3 protein: CASSLGGLNQPQHF. In DNA, the CDR3 is TGTGCCAGCAGCTTAGGAGGGCTCAATCAGCCCCAGCATTTT. The V and J genes are TRBV7-9 and TRBJ1-5; D remains unclear. Trimming shortened V by 1 base and J by 3 bases, and 7 bases separated the two germline ends. The CDR3 length is 14 residues. Germline CDR1 is SEHNR and CDR2 is FQNEAQ (reference sequence).

CDR3 protein: CASSGHGDSGEETQYF. CDR3 coding DNA: TGTGCCAGCAGCGGACACGGGGACTCGGGGGAAGAGACCCAGTACTTC. This chain uses TRBV21-1 with TRBJ2-5; the table assigns TRBD2, which was not confirmed against the DNA. TRBV21-1 is given as a pseudogene. The length of the CDR3 is 16 residues.

The chain combines TRBV19 with TRBJ2-2, with TRBD2 identical over 8 bases. The CDR3 covers 16 residues. The J segment lost 7 bases and the V segment lost 9 bases, leaving 16 bases of the junction unmatched. Germline lookup yields CDR1 LNHDA and CDR2 SQIVND (reference sequence). Here the CDR3 reads CASAPGSGSRGGELFF. The CDR3 nucleotides read TGTGCCAGCGCCCCGGGGAGCGGGAGCAGGGGCGGGGAGCTGTTTTTT.

The V and J genes are TRBV28 and TRBJ1-6; the D gene is possibly TRBD1 (5 bases). Germline CDR1 MDHEN, CDR2 SYDVKM. The CDR3 contains 15 residues. The V end was cut by 5 bases, the J end by 10 bases, with 18 bases between. CDR3 in amino acids: CASSPLGGAGSPLHF. The CDR3 nucleotides read TGTGCCAGCAGTCCGCTCGGTGGGGCCGGGTCACCCCTCCACTTT.

The rearrangement links TRBV27 to TRBJ1-5; the D is unclear. Trimming removed 8 bases at V and 5 bases at J, with 10 bases between. There are 12 residues in the CDR3. Germline V gives CDR1 MNHEY, CDR2 SMNVEV (reference sequence). CDR3 DNA sequence: TGTGCCAGCCGGGCGGGAGATCAGCCCCAGCATTTT. Amino acids: CASRAGDQPQHF.

The V gene is TRBV5-5, the J gene TRBJ2-5; no clear D. The J call may be in error: the DNA end matches TRBJ2-7 better. The germline V gene has CDR1 SGHKS and CDR2 YYEKEE (reference sequence). The CDR3 totals 11 residues. The CDR3 region has the DNA TGTGCCAGCAGTTACTCCTACGAGCAGTACTTC. Translated: CASSYSYEQYF.

The rearrangement links TRBV7-2 to TRBJ1-1; D is undetermined. Germline V gives CDR1 SGHTA, CDR2 FQGNSA. The CDR3 extends over 14 amino acids. The ends were cut back, 2 bases at V and 3 bases at J, with 10 bases in the middle. For the CDR3, the DNA is TGTGCCAGCAGCTTATATATACACGACACTGAAGCTTTCTTT. It yields the protein CASSLYIHDTEAFF.

The chain links TRBV6-1 to TRBJ2-7, with TRBD1 identical over 9 bases. This CDR3 contains 13 residues. Germline loops: CDR1 MNHNS, CDR2 SASEGT. V trimming: 8 bases; J trimming: 1 base; junction bases outside the gene matches: 3. In DNA, the CDR3 is TGTGCCAGCGGACAGGGGCCTTCCTACGAGCAGTACTTC. Its translation: CASGQGPSYEQYF.

This clone was seen a few times. The chain has TRBV4-3 and TRBJ1-1, with D unclear. The germline V gene encodes CDR1 LGHNA and CDR2 YSLEER. This CDR3 is 14 amino acids long. V lost 0 bases and J lost 2, with 7 bases in between. The CDR3: CASSQDSGNTEAFF. The CDR3 region has the DNA TGCGCCAGCAGCCAAGATTCCGGTAACACTGAAGCTTTCTTT.

This chain uses TRBV6-1 with TRBJ1-1; the D gene is possibly TRBD1 (6 bases). Germline CDR1 reads MNHNS; CDR2 reads SASEGT. Deletions cut 4 bases from V and 11 bases from J, with 14 bases between. This CDR3 region has 12 residues. In DNA, the CDR3 is TGTGCCAGCAGTGGAGGGACACTGGCGGCTTTCTTT. It yields the protein CASSGGTLAAFF.

The chain has TRBV2 and TRBJ1-1; D is undetermined. The V end was cut by 0 bases, the J end by 10 bases, with 9 bases between. This CDR3 contains 12 residues. Germline CDR1 SNHLY, CDR2 FYNNEI. CDR3 in amino acids: CASSEALRIAFF. CDR3 bases: TGTGCCAGCAGTGAAGCGTTGAGGATAGCTTTCTTT.

For this clone: The CDR3 ends on some other residue instead of the conserved phenylalanine or tryptophan, so this is likely a read error. The chain recombines TRBV7-9 with TRBJ1-2, with TRBD1 matching over 7 bases. The CDR3 contains 14 residues. Germline lookup yields CDR1 SEHNR and CDR2 FQNEAQ (reference sequence). The V segment lost 5 bases and the J segment 6 bases; nucleotides outside the gene matches: 9. The CDR3 here is CASSPAGTADGYTL. DNA of the CDR3: TGTGCCAGCAGCCCCGCCGGGACAGCGGATGGCTACACCCTC.

Details on this clone: A read error may account for a junction end that differs from germline. The rearrangement links TRBV7-9 to TRBJ1-3; D is ambiguous. This CDR3 region has 16 residues. Germline V gives CDR1 SEHNR, CDR2 FQNEAQ (reference sequence). CDR3 bases: TGTTCCAGCAGCCCGTGGAGGCCGAGCTCTGGAAACACCATATATTTT. Encoded protein: CSSSPWRPSSGNTIYF. Full variable domain (rest looked up from reference TRBV7-9 and TRBJ1-3): DTGVSQNPRHKITKRGQNVTFRCDPISEHNRLYWYRQTLGQGPEFLTYFQNEAQLEKSRLLSDRFSAERPKGSFSTLEIQRTEQGDSAMYLCSSSPWRPSSGNTIYFGEGSWLTVV.

The J gene is TRBJ2-1, the V gene TRBV10-2; D unresolved. Germline V gives CDR1 WSHSY, CDR2 SAAADI. The CDR3 sequence is 14 residues long. The ends were cut back, 4 bases at V and 5 bases at J, with 12 bases in the middle. The CDR3 reads CASSVLRQDNEQFF. CDR3 DNA sequence: TGCGCCAGCAGTGTCTTAAGGCAGGACAATGAGCAGTTCTTC.

This chain uses TRBV5-1 with TRBJ1-5; no clear D gene. Trimming removed 0 bases from V and 6 bases from J, with 7 bases in between. CDR3 length: 13 residues. Germline loops: CDR1 SGHRS, CDR2 YFSETQ. This CDR3 is CASSLEGAQPQHF. The CDR3 DNA reads TGCGCCAGCAGCTTGGAAGGAGCTCAGCCCCAGCATTTT. The variable domain in full, with the rest retrieved from reference TRBV5-1 and TRBJ1-5, is KAGVTQTPRYLIKTRGQQVTLSCSPISGHRSVSWYQQTPGQGLQFLFEYFSETQRNKGNFPGRFSGRQFSNSRSEMNVSTLELGDSALYLCASSLEGAQPQHFGDGTRLSIL.

This sequence joins TRBV7-2 and TRBJ1-6, with D maybe TRBD1 (5 bases). This CDR3 is 14 amino acids long. From germline, CDR1 is SGHTA and CDR2 FQGNSA. The V end lost 4 bases, the J end lost 7 bases, and 11 bases lay between the germline ends. CDR3 sequence: CASSSRDRNSPLHF. In nucleotides, the CDR3 is TGTGCCAGCAGCTCCCGCGACAGAAATTCACCCCTCCACTTT.

J is TRBJ1-1 and V is TRBV5-4, with D perhaps matching TRBD1 (5 bases). From germline, CDR1 is SGHNT and CDR2 YYREEE (reference sequence). The CDR3 extends over 13 amino acids. V was cut by 4 bases and J by 12 bases, with 19 bases left in between. This CDR3 is CASSPGTNRETFF. CDR3 sequence (DNA): TGTGCCAGCAGCCCCGGGACTAACCGAGAGACTTTCTTT.

The chain joins TRBV4-2 to TRBJ1-4; 7 bases align to TRBD1. CDR1 LGHNA and CDR2 YNFKEQ come from the germline V gene. The CDR3 runs 15 residues. V shed 1 base, J shed 5 bases, and the junction held 4 bases outside the gene matches. CDR3 nucleotides: TGTGCCAGCAGCCAAGTTAGCAGGGGGAATGAAAAACTGTTTTTT. Its protein is CASSQVSRGNEKLFF.

The chain is built from TRBV7-2 and TRBJ2-5, with 8 positions matching TRBD1. The J segment lost 5 bases and the V segment lost 4 bases, leaving 9 bases of the junction unmatched. Germline CDR1 and CDR2: SGHTA and FQGNSA. The CDR3 extends over 15 amino acids. As DNA, the CDR3 is TGTGCCAGCAGCTCGCAGGGGGCGCGGCGGGAGACCCAGTACTTC. Protein: CASSSQGARRETQYF.

This clone was observed a few times. The V and J genes are TRBV28 and TRBJ2-7; 8 nucleotides match TRBD2. The CDR3 is 13 residues long. V lost 3 bases, J lost 2 bases, and 0 bases stayed unmatched. Germline values: CDR1 MDHEN, CDR2 SYDVKM. CDR3 in amino acids: CASSFGRAYEQYF. The CDR3 nucleotides read TGTGCCAGCAGTTTCGGGAGGGCCTACGAGCAGTACTTC.

The chain uses TRBV4-1 and TRBJ1-2; TRBD1 matches at 8 bases. The CDR3 covers 15 residues. J was trimmed by 3 bases and V by 5 bases; bases with no gene match: 8. CDR1 is MGHRA and CDR2 is YSYEKL in the germline V gene. The CDR3 sequence is CASSRNPTGDYGYTF. The CDR3, as DNA: TGCGCCAGCAGCAGGAACCCGACAGGGGACTATGGCTACACCTTC.

The CDR3 here is CASSPTGFGSGYTF. The CDR3 region has the DNA TGTGCCAGCAGCCCGACAGGGTTTGGGTCTGGCTACACCTTC. The genes are TRBV7-9 and TRBJ1-2; 7 bases align to TRBD1. The CDR3 is 14 residues long. Per the germline V gene, CDR1 is SEHNR and CDR2 is FQNEAQ (reference sequence). Trimming cost V 5 bases and J 7 bases; bases outside gene matches: 10.

The rearrangement links TRBV2 to TRBJ2-5; 14 bases are shared with TRBD2. The V segment lost 6 bases and the J segment 1 base; nucleotides outside the gene matches: 7. The CDR3 runs to 17 residues. The germline V gene has CDR1 SNHLY and CDR2 FYNNEI. The CDR3 spells CASRGTSGGASQETQYF. In nucleotides, the CDR3 is TGTGCCAGCAGGGGGACTAGCGGGGGCGCGAGCCAAGAGACCCAGTACTTC.